This T cell receptor beta chain was identified during a study of T cell changes during pregnancy in multiple sclerosis. TCRdb keeps only in-frame clones here, not all; method: immunoSEQ multiplex PCR. This sample carries roughly 32,000 clones, about 88% of them seen once, and the ten largest clones take 0.44%. The V gene lost 4 bases and the J gene lost 0 bases, with 16 bases spanning the gap. In germline, CDR1 is SQVTM, CDR2 ANQGSEA. The CDR3 contains 16 residues. The sequencing used CD4+ T cells from peripheral blood mononuclear cells, collected in the second trimester of pregnancy. The chain is built from TRBV29-1 and TRBJ1-5; D remains unclear. This TCR was sampled from a female donor in good health, enrolled as a control in a pregnancy study. CDR3 bases: TGCAGCGTTGGCTACCAATTAGGCGGTAGCAATCAGCCCCAGCATTTT. Protein: CSVGYQLGGSNQPQHF.